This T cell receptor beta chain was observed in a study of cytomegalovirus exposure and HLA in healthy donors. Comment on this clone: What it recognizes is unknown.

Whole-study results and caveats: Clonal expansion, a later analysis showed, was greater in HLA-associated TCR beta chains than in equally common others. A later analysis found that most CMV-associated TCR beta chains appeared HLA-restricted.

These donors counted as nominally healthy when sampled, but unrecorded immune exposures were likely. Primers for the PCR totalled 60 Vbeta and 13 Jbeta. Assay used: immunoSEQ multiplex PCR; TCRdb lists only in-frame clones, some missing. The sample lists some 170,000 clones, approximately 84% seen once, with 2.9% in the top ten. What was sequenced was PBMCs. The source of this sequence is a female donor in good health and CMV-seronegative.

CDR3 sequence: CASSLVTATYEQYF. For the CDR3, the DNA is TGCGCCAGCAGCTTGGTGACAGCAACCTACGAGCAGTACTTC. The chain couples TRBV5-1 to TRBJ2-7; D perhaps matches TRBD1 (5 bases). This CDR3 region has 14 residues. V was pared by 0 bases and J by 2 bases, with 9 bases between. Germline-derived CDR1 and CDR2 are SGHRS and YFSETQ. The variable domain in full, completed from reference TRBV5-1 and TRBJ2-7, reads KAGVTQTPRYLIKTRGQQVTLSCSPISGHRSVSWYQQTPGQGLQFLFEYFSETQRNKGNFPGRFSGRQFSNSRSEMNVSTLELGDSALYLCASSLVTATYEQYFGPGTRLTVT.